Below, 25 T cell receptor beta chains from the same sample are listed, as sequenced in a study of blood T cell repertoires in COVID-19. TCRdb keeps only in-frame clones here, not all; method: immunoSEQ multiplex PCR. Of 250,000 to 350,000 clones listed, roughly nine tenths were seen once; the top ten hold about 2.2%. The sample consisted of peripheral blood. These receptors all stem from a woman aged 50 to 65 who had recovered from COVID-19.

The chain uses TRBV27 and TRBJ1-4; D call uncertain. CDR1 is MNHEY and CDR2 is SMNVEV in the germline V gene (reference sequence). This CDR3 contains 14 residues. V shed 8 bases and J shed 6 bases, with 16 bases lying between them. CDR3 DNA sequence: TGTGCCAGCGGCCCCGGCGGGTCGTATGAAAAACTGTTTTTT. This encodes CASGPGGSYEKLFF.

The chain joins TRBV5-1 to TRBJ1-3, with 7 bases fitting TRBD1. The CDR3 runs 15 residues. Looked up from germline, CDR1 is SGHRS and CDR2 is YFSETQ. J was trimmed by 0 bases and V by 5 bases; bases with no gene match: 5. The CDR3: CASRGTASSGNTIYF. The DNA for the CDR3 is TGCGCCAGCAGAGGGACAGCCTCCTCTGGAAACACCATATATTTT.

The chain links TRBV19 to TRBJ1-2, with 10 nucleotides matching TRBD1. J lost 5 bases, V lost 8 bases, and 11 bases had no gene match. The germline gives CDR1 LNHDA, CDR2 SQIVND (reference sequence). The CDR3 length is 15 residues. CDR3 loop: CASGTGVLTWYGYTF. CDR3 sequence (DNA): TGTGCCAGTGGGACAGGGGTTCTCACTTGGTATGGCTACACCTTC.

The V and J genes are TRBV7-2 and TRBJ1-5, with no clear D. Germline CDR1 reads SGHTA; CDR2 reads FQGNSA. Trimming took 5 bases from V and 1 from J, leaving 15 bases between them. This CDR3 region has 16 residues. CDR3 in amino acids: CASSPRRTGSNQPQHF. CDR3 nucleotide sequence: TGTGCCAGCAGCCCGAGACGGACGGGGAGCAATCAGCCCCAGCATTTT.

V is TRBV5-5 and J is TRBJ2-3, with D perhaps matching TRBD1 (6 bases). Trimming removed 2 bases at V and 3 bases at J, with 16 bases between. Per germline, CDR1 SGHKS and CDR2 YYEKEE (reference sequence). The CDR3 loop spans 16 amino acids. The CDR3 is CASSLAWGPTTDTQYF. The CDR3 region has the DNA TGTGCCAGCAGCTTAGCCTGGGGGCCCACTACAGATACGCAGTATTTT.

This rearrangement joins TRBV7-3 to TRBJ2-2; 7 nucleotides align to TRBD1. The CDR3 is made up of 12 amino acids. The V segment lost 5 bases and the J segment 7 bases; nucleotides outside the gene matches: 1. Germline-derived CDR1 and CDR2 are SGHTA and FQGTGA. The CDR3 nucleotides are TGTGCCAGCAGCCGGGACAGCGGGGAGCTGTTTTTT. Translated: CASSRDSGELFF.

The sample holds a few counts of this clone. The CDR3 region is CASSQGGLLAGGYEQYF. CDR3 nucleotide sequence: TGTGCCAGCAGCCAAGGCGGACTACTAGCGGGAGGATACGAGCAGTACTTC. The rearrangement uses TRBV3-1 (or the pseudogene TRBV3-2) and TRBJ2-7; 12 bases agree with TRBD2. The germline V gene encodes CDR1 LGHDT and CDR2 YNNKEL (reference sequence). The CDR3 is 17 amino acids. With V trimmed by 1 base and J by 4 bases, 8 bases remained unmatched.

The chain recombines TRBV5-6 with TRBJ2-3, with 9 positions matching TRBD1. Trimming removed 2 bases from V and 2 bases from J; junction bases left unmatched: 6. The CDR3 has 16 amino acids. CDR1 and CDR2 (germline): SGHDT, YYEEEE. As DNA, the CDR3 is TGTGCCAGCAGCTTTCTGGGACAGGGATTCACAGATACGCAGTATTTT. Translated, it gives CASSFLGQGFTDTQYF.

In DNA, the CDR3 is TGTGCCAGCAGCCAAGCCTCGTCTACCAGCACAGATACGCAGTATTTT. It specifies CASSQASSTSTDTQYF. V is TRBV4-2 and J is TRBJ2-3, with D uncertain. With 1 base removed from V and 0 bases from J, the gap between germline ends came to 11 bases. CDR3 size: 16 residues. The germline CDR1 and CDR2 sequences are LGHNA and YNFKEQ.

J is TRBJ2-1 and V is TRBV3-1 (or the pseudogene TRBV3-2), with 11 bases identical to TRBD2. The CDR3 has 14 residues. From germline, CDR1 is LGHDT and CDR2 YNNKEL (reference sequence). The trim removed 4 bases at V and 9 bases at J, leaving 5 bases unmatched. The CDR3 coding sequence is TGTGCCAGCAGCCCCGGACTAGCGGGCTTTGAGCAGTTCTTC. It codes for CASSPGLAGFEQFF.

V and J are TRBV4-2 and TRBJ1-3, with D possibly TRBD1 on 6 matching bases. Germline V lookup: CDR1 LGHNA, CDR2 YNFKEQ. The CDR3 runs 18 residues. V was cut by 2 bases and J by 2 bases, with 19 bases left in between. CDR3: CASSQRGGVRVPGNTIYF. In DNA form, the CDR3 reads TGTGCCAGCAGCCAAAGAGGGGGGGTAAGGGTGCCTGGAAACACCATATATTTT.

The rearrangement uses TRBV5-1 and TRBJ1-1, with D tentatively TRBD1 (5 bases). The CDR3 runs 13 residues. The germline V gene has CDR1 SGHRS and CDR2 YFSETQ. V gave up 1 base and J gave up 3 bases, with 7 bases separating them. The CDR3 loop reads CASSLKGDTEAFF. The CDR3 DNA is TGCGCCAGCAGCTTGAAAGGGGACACTGAAGCTTTCTTT.

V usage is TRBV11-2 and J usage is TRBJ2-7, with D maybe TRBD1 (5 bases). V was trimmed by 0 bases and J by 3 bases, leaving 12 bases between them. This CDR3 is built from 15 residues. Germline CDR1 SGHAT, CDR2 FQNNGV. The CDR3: CASSLDRRGSYEQYF. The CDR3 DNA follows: TGTGCCAGCAGCTTAGATCGAAGGGGCAGCTACGAGCAGTACTTC.

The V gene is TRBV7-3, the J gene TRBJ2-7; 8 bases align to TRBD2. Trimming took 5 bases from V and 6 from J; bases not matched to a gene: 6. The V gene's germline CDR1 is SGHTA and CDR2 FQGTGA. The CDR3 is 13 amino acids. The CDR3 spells CASSPTGTSEQYF. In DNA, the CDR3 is TGTGCCAGCAGCCCGACCGGGACTAGCGAGCAGTACTTC.

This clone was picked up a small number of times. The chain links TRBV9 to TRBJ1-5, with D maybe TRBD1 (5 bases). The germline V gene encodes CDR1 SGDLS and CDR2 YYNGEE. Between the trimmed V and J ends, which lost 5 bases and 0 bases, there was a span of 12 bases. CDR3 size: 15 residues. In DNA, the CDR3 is TGTGCCAGCAGTCGGACAAGCAATAGCAATCAGCCCCAGCATTTT. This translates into CASSRTSNSNQPQHF.

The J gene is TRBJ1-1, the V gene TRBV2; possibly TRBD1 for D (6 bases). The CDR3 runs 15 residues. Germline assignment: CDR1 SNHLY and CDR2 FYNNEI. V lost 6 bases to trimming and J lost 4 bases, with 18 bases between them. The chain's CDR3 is CASRPDRIGSTEAFF. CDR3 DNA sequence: TGTGCCAGCAGGCCCGACAGGATTGGGAGCACTGAAGCTTTCTTT.

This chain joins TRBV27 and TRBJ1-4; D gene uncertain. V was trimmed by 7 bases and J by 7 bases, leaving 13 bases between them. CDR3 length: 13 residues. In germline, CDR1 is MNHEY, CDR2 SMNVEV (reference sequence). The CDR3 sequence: CASTSHWAEKLFF. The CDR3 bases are TGTGCCAGCACCTCCCACTGGGCTGAAAAACTGTTTTTT.

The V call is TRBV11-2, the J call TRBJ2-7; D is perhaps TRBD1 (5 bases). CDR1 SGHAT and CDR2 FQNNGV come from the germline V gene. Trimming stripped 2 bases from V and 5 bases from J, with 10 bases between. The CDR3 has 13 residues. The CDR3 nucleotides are TGTGCCAGCAGCTTATGGCAGGGCCACGAGCAGTACTTC. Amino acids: CASSLWQGHEQYF.

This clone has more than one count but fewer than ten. CDR3 sequence (DNA): TGTGCCAGCAGTGGGGGCTTCAATCAGCCCCAGCATTTT. Protein: CASSGGFNQPQHF. This chain uses TRBV28 with TRBJ1-5; tentatively, D is TRBD1 (6 bases). The CDR3 is 13 amino acids. V gave up 5 bases and J gave up 3 bases, with 8 bases separating them. Germline V gene sequence: CDR1 MDHEN, CDR2 SYDVKM.

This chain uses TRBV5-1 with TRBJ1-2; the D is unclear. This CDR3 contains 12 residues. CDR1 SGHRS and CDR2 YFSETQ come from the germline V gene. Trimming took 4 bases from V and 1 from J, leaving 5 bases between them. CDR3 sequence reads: CASSINNYGYTF. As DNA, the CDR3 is TGCGCCAGCAGCATCAATAACTATGGCTACACCTTC.

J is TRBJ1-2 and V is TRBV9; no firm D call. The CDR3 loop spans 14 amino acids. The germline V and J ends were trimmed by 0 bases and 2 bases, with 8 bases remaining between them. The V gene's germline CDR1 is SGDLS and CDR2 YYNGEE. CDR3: CASSVGAGNYGYTF. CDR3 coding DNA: TGTGCCAGCAGCGTAGGCGCGGGCAACTATGGCTACACCTTC.

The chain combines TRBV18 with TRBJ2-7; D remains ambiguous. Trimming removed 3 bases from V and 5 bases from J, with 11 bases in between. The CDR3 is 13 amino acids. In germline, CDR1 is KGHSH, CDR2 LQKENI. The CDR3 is CASSPSQYHEQYF. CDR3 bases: TGTGCCAGCTCACCTTCCCAGTACCACGAGCAGTACTTC. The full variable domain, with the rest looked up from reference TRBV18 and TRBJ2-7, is NAGVMQNPRHLVRRRGQEARLRCSPMKGHSHVYWYRQLPEEGLKFMVYLQKENIIDESGMPKERFSAEFPKEGPSILRIQQVVRGDSAAYFCASSPSQYHEQYFGPGTRLTVT.

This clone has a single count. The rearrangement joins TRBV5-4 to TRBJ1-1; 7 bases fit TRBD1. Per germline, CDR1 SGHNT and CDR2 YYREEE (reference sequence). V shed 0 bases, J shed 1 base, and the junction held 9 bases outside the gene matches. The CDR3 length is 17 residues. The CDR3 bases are TGTGCCAGCAGCTTGGTCCGGGACAGCCCGGAGAACACTGAAGCTTTCTTT. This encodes CASSLVRDSPENTEAFF.

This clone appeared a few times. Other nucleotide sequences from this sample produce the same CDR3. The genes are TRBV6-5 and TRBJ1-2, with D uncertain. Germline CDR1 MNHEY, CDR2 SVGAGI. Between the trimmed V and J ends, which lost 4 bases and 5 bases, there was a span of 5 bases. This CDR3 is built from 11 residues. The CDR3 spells CASSSGYGYTF. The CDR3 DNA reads TGTGCCAGCAGTTCGGGGTATGGCTACACCTTC.

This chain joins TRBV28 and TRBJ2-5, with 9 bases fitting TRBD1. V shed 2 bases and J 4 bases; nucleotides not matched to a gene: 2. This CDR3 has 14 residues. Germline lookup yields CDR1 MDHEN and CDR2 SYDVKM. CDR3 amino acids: CASSLTGQGETQYF. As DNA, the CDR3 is TGTGCCAGCAGTTTAACGGGACAGGGAGAGACCCAGTACTTC.